This paragraph reports one T cell receptor (beta chain). The repertoire was sequenced with immunoSEQ multiplex PCR; TCRdb's copy has only in-frame clones and lacks some. The sample records hundreds of thousands of clones, around nine tenths being singletons. V was shortened by 1 base and J by 3 bases, with 9 bases between the two germline ends. The CDR3 extends over 14 amino acids. Germline V gene data show CDR1 as SGDLS and CDR2 as YYNGEE. This sample stems from a study of shared T cell receptors in the human thymus. These data were also reused for a study on human thymus T cells. In that study: Thymic material originated from resections removed in the course of corrective heart surgery.

The sequence came from a boy younger than two with a congenital heart defect. The chain has TRBV9 and TRBJ2-3; TRBD1 might be the D (5 bases). Material: thymocytes. The CDR3, as DNA: TGTGCCAGCAGCGTACGACAGTTAACAGATACGCAGTATTTT. Translated, it gives CASSVRQLTDTQYF.